This T cell receptor (beta chain) was recovered during a study of healthy donors' naive CD4 and CD8 T cells (dated by TCRdb to between 2014 and 2016). Study-wide context: Donors were selected to cover three age groups (20-25, 40-50 and 60-70 years, roughly six each), with a mean age of roughly 43, and half of the donors were female. For TCR alpha, a new primer set was designed to cover all functional IMGT alpha gene variants, and the remainder of the protocol was kept the same as the beta-chain workflow. The peripheral blood mononuclear cells came from fewer than 20 individuals who were healthy and unrelated. The donors were HLA-typed by sequencing at HLA-A, -B, -C, -DRB1, -DQB1 and -DPB1, using the SBTexcellerator protocol, an ABI3130xl analyzer and SBTengine software. Rearranged TCR alpha and beta chains from naive CD4+ and CD8+ T cells were sequenced in the study to test how TCR variation relates to lineage commitment. General findings and caveats noted by the study authors: Reportedly, most V and J gene segments showed bias between naive CD4+ and CD8+ cells, and this bias held consistently across donors regardless of HLA genotype. Around 13% of the variance in CD4/CD8 propensity appeared to be explained jointly by V genes, J genes and CDR3 charge, in a largely additive manner. The study did not directly address possible repertoire bias arising from homeostatic proliferation of naive T cells. Because alpha and beta chains were sequenced in bulk and could not be paired, combined chain effects were not evaluated. In both chains, CD4+ lineage was associated with a positively charged CDR3 and CD8+ lineage with a negatively charged CDR3.

The data were produced on a 454 GS FLX Titanium. TCR libraries were built from 400 to 500 ng of total RNA with a previously published linear amplification protocol. The sequencing itself ran on the Roche/454 Genome Sequencer using Titanium chemistry. The study's own analysis went as follows. From four or five of the healthy donors, a total of 75,000 to 90,000 rearranged TCR alpha transcripts were sequenced. Duplicate transcripts were dropped, and unique TCR clonotypes were identified by the CDR3 junction according to IMGT nomenclature. Using logistic regression in R 2.13.0, the researchers modeled CD4 versus CD8 status as a function of V and J genes, with an adjustment for donor effects and a Bonferroni correction for multiple testing. TCRdb reworked the public reads: Q25 trimming with fastp, MiXCR clone assembly, productive beta chains retained. Every CDR3 protein is listed once, alongside the most common genes and DNA of its rows. The V and J calls and clone size are TCRdb's, not the authors'. In all, the sample holds about 200,000 distinct CDR3 sequences, and about four fifths of those were seen once. Together, the top ten hold 2.3% of the sample.

From its cysteine to its phenylalanine, the CDR3 spans 14 amino acids. The only DNA kept is the CDR3, 42 bases in frame from the first base. At the junction V is shortened by 3 bases and J by 2 bases, with 10 bases in between. The germline V gene supplies CDR1 SGHRS and CDR2 YFSETQ. With respect to this clonotype: Its antigen remains undetermined. No per-base quality is available; no much larger clone lies one base away.

Cells with a CD4+CD8-CD45RO-CD45RA+ profile were isolated by FACS and defined as naive CD4+ T cells, and those with a CD8+CD4-CD45RA+CD27bright profile were defined as naive CD8+ T cells. The antibodies used for sorting targeted CD4 (RPA-T4), CD8 (SK1), CD27 (O323), CD45RA (HI100) and CD45RO (UCHL1). The V and J genes are TRBV5-1 and TRBJ2-3; the D gene is unclear. What was sequenced was naive CD4+ and CD8+ T cells sorted from blood, pooled from several donors. The sample's cell subset or site label is to be understood as: FACS-sorted naive CD4+ (CD45RO-CD45RA+) and naive CD8+ (CD45RA+CD27bright) T cells. This sequence was found in a pool of human donors in good health; the sample pools cells from several healthy donors. The CDR3 region: CASSSGGYTDTQYF. At the DNA level, the sequence is TGCGCCAGCAGCTCCGGCGGCTACACAGATACGCAGTATTTT.